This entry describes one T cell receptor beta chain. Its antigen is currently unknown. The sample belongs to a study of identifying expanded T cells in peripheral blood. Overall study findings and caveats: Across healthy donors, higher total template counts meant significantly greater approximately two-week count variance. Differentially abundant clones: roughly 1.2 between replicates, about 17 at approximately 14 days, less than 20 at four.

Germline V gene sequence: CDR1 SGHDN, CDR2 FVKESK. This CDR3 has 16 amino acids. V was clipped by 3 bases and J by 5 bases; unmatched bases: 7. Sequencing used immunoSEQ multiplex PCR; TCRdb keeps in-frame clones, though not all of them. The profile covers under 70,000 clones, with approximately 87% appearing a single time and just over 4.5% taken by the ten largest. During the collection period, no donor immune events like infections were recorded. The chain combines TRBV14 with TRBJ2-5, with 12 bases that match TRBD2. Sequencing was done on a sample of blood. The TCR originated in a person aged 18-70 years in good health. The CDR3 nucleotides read TGTGCCAGCAGCCACTTACTAGCGGGAGGCCGGGAGACCCAGTACTTC. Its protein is CASSHLLAGGRETQYF. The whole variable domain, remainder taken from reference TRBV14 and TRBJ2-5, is EAGVTQFPSHSVIEKGQTVTLRCDPISGHDNLYWYRRVMGKEIKFLLHFVKESKQDESGMPNNRFLAERTGGTYSTLKVQPAELEDSGVYFCASSHLLAGGRETQYFGPGTRLLVL.